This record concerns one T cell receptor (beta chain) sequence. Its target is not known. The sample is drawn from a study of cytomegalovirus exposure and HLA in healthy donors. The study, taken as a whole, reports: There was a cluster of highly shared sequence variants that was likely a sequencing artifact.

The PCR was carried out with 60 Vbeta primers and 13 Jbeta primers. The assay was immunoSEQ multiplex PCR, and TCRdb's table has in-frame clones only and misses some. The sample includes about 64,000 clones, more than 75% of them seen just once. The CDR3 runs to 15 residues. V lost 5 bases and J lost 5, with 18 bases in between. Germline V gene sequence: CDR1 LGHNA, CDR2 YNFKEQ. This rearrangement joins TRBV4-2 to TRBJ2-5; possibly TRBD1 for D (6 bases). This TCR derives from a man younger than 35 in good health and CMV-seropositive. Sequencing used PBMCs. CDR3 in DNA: TGTGCCAGCAGCTTACAGACAGGAAAGGAGGAGACCCAGTACTTC. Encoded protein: CASSLQTGKEETQYF.